This T cell receptor (beta chain) derives from a study of blood T cells in healthy people across ages. Points from the study as a whole: Calculation of diversity from one million T cells yielded estimates considered to be underestimates. Possibly, changes in expanded clonotypes were confounded because donor CMV status was unknown. Naive CD4+ cell counts and diversity both ran higher in long-lived than in aged donors.

The study recruited healthy Caucasian donors from Russia who were aged roughly 6 to 95. The CDR3 is 15 residues long. Remarks on this clonotype: Its antigen is not identified. At one end, the junction sequence differs from germline, possibly due to a read error.

With a J-beta primer mix and a sample-barcoded 5' primer, a second PCR ran roughly 6 to 11 cycles. MiXCR, run by TCRdb on the 5' RACE reads, gives a single entry per CDR3 protein. The sample includes 1 million or so distinct CDR3 sequences, over 35% of them seen just once. The chain carries TRBV12-3 or TRBV12-4 and TRBJ2-3; 11 bases fit TRBD1. Sample: blood. This sequence originates from a woman aged 55-70 years in good health. CDR3 in DNA: TGTGCCAGCAGCTTGGGACAGGGGGTCACAGATATGCAGTATTTT. This translates into CASSLGQGVTDMQYF.